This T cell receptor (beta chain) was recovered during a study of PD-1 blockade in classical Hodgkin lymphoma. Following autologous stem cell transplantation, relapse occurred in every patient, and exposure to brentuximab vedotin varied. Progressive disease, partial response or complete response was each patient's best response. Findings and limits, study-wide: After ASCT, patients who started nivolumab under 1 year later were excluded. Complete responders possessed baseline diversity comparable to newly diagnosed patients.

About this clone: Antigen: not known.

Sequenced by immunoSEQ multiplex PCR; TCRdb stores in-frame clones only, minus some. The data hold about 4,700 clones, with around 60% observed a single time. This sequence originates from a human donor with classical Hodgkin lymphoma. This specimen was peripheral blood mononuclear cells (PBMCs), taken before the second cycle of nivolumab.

The CDR3 nucleotides are TGCGCCAGTCGGAGCGGGGGGGTTGGGGAGACCCAGTACTTC. Translated, it gives CASRSGGVGETQYF. The chain links TRBV10-2 to TRBJ2-5; 10 bases align to TRBD2. Germline values: CDR1 WSHSY, CDR2 SAAADI. After removal of 9 bases from V and 5 bases from J, the junction contained 9 bases not matched to a gene. The CDR3 loop spans 14 amino acids.